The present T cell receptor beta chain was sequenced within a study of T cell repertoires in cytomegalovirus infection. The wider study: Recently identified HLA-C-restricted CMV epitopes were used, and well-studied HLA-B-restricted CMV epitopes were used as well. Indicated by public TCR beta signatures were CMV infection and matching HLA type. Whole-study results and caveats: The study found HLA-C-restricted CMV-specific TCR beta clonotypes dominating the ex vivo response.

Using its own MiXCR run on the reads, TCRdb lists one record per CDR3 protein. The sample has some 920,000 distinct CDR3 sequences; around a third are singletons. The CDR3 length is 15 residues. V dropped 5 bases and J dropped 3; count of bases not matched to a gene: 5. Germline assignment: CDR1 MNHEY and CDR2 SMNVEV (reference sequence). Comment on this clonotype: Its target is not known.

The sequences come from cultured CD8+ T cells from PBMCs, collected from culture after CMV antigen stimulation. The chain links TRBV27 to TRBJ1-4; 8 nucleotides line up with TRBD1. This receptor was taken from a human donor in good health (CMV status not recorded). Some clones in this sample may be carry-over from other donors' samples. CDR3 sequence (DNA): TGTGCCAGCAGTGAAACAGGGGGATCTAATGAAAAACTGTTTTTT. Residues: CASSETGGSNEKLFF.